This TCR beta chain was profiled in a study of beta chain features in type 1 diabetes. The study, taken as a whole, reports: Moderate yet significant TCRB CDR3 shortening was seen in Type 1 diabetes patients in all four CD4+ subsets. Type 1 diabetes patients had VDJ junctions that carried fewer insertions and more deletions.

The table lists this clone with a few counts. Its antigen is as yet unknown. The V end lost 2 bases, the J end lost 3 bases, and 10 bases lay between the germline ends. The CDR3 covers 14 residues. The germline gives CDR1 KGHSH, CDR2 LQKENI. Expressed TCRB transcripts were sequenced after all isolated RNA was converted to cDNA. The data were produced by immunoSEQ multiplex PCR, yet TCRdb's version contains in-frame clones alone and is incomplete. This table has fewer than 25,000 clones, roughly 69% appearing once. The single heparinised draw taken from each donor contained around 100 mL of blood on average. CD45RO/CCR7/CD25/CD127/CD95/CD27 separated CD4+ naive, central memory, regulatory and stem cell-like memory cells by sorting.

Sequencing used Tregs from blood. The source is a man between 18 and 29 years old with type 1 diabetes. The V gene is TRBV18, the J gene TRBJ1-2; D is ambiguous. CDR3 loop: CASSPAHTYYGYTF. The CDR3, as DNA: TGTGCCAGCTCACCAGCCCACACCTACTATGGCTACACCTTC.